Below, 4 T cell receptor beta chains from the same sample are listed, as sequenced in a study of liver allograft versus peripheral blood T cells (dated by TCRdb to between 2020 and 2021). For the wider study: The study compared the T cell receptor repertoires present in transplanted livers with the repertoires present in the peripheral blood of liver transplant recipients.

Reads for this sample came from an Illumina MiSeq. The public sequencing data were trimmed at Q25 with fastp and processed into clonotypes with MiXCR by TCRdb, which kept only in-frame beta chains. Under each unique CDR3 protein, matching rows form one entry showing the most common genes and DNA. The sample table shows around 3,000 distinct CDR3 sequences, and under 20% are seen once. Roughly 6% of the sample is held by the ten biggest clonotypes. The receptors were sampled from a human patient who had a liver transplant. Some T cells may have been brought in with the graft after a transplant.

This clonotype is medium-sized in the sample. This sequence joins TRBV12-3 or TRBV12-4 and TRBJ1-2; 7 bases map to TRBD1. The CDR3 covers 16 residues. J lost 5 bases, V lost 6 bases, and 15 bases had no gene match. The CDR3 spells CASSHGDSPSGYGYTF. The CDR3 DNA follows: TGTGCCAGCAGCCACGGGGACAGCCCCTCGGGATATGGCTACACCTTC.

In its sample, this clonotype is medium-sized. The chain carries TRBV11-1 and TRBJ2-2; D not resolved. The CDR3 covers 13 residues. Germline assignment: CDR1 SGHAT and CDR2 FQDESV (reference sequence). V lost 5 bases to trimming and J lost 3 bases, with 7 bases between them. The CDR3 here is CASSKWDTGELFF. In DNA, the CDR3 is TGTGCCAGCAGCAAATGGGACACCGGGGAGCTGTTTTTT. The whole variable domain, filled in from reference TRBV11-1 and TRBJ2-2, reads EAEVAQSPRYKITEKSQAVAFWCDPISGHATLYWYRQILGQGPELLVQFQDESVVDDSQLPKDRFSAERLKGVDSTLKIQPAELGDSAMYLCASSKWDTGELFFGEGSRLTVL.

Sample share makes this clonotype medium-sized. The CDR3 sequence: CASSLVREYGYTF. Written as DNA, the CDR3 is TGTGCCAGCAGCTTGGTCAGGGAGTATGGCTACACCTTC. V and J are TRBV5-5 and TRBJ1-2, with D tentatively TRBD1 (5 bases). Trimming removed 0 bases from V and 5 bases from J, with 8 bases in between. This CDR3 spans 13 amino acids. From germline, CDR1 is SGHKS and CDR2 YYEKEE (reference sequence).

Within the sample, this clonotype is medium-sized. The chain uses TRBV6-1 and TRBJ1-5; unclear D gene. The CDR3 contains 15 residues. Germline V gives CDR1 MNHNS, CDR2 SASEGT. V shed 1 base and J shed 1 base, with 8 bases lying between them. CDR3 loop: CASSEGAVSNQPQHF. The CDR3, as DNA: TGTGCCAGCAGTGAAGGCGCGGTGAGCAATCAGCCCCAGCATTTT.